This is a list of T cell receptor beta chains from one sample in a study of T cell changes during pregnancy in multiple sclerosis. Sequenced by immunoSEQ multiplex PCR; TCRdb stores in-frame clones only, minus some. This repertoire shows 65,000 to 80,000 clones, roughly 92% found once; its top ten account for around 0.2%. The material was CD4+ T cells from peripheral blood mononuclear cells, obtained before pregnancy. These receptor sequences come from a female donor with multiple sclerosis, enrolled in a pregnancy study. Each CDR3 is given with its conserved first and last residue. The order of the fields is clone size, D gene, V gene, J gene, CDR3 DNA, CDR3 protein. D genes are given only for firm matches. Clone sizes are given selectively: once, few, many, or a class where the clone is expanded.

>-|-|TRBV2|TRBJ1-4
TGTGCCAGCAGTGGTCGAGGGGGTAATGAAAAACTGTTTTTT
CASSGRGGNEKLFF
>-|-|TRBV7-8|TRBJ1-1
TGTGCCAGCAGCTTAGTCGTATACACTGAAGCTTTCTTT
CASSLVVYTEAFF
>-|-|TRBV19|TRBJ1-5
TGTGCCAGTAGTCGGACATTCGGCAATCAGCCCCAGCATTTT
CASSRTFGNQPQHF
>-|-|TRBV6-6|TRBJ2-3
TGTGCCAGCAACCACCGTGGGGGGGGCGGTACAGATACGCAGTATTTT
CASNHRGGGGTDTQYF
>once|-|TRBV28|TRBJ2-1
TGTGCCAGCCGGGACACATACAATGAGCAGTTCTTC
CASRDTYNEQFF
>-|TRBD1|TRBV6-4|TRBJ1-2
TGTGCCAGCAGTGACTCGGGACAGGGAAGAGGCTACACCTTC
CASSDSGQGRGYTF
>-|-|TRBV9|TRBJ2-3
TGTGCCAGCAGCGTAGTCCAGGGGAGCACAGATACGCAGTATTTT
CASSVVQGSTDTQYF
>-|-|TRBV18|TRBJ1-6
TGTGCCAGCTCACCAACTCGGGGGGTGAGGAATTCACCCCTCCACTTT
CASSPTRGVRNSPLHF
>few|TRBD1|TRBV6-5|TRBJ1-5
TGCGCCCAAGACAGGGCCCTTGATCAGCCCCAGCATTTT
CAQDRALDQPQHF
>-|TRBD1|TRBV5-1|TRBJ2-1
TGCGCCAGCAGCCGGGGACAGAATTACAATGAGCAGTTCTTC
CASSRGQNYNEQFF
>-|TRBD2|TRBV6-5|TRBJ2-5
TGTGCCAGCAGTTACTCGGGAGGGAGCGCGACCCAGTACTTC
CASSYSGGSATQYF
>-|TRBD2|TRBV19|TRBJ2-3
TGTGCCACTTACCACCGAGCGGGAGGAGTCGATACGCAGTATTTT
CATYHRAGGVDTQYF
>-|-|TRBV28|TRBJ1-5
TGTGCCAGCAGTTTATCGGGGATCAATCAGCCCCAGCATTTT
CASSLSGINQPQHF
>once|-|TRBV27|TRBJ1-5
TGTGCCAGCAGCTTCCACGGGGTGTTTGGCAATCAGCCCCAGCATTTT
CASSFHGVFGNQPQHF
>-|-|TRBV5-1|TRBJ1-1
TGCGCCAGCAGCTTGGGGCCCAACACTGAAGCTTTCTTT
CASSLGPNTEAFF
>-|TRBD1|TRBV5-4|TRBJ2-2
TGTGCCAGCAGCTTGGTGGACAGGGGATTTGGCGGGGAGCTGTTTTTT
CASSLVDRGFGGELFF
>-|-|TRBV18|TRBJ1-3
TGTGCCAGCTCACCAGGAGGGAATGGAAACACCATATATTTT
CASSPGGNGNTIYF
>-|-|TRBV4-2|TRBJ2-3
TGTGCCAGCAGCCAAGATCTCAGGCCCATAGATACGCAGTATTTT
CASSQDLRPIDTQYF
>-|TRBD2|TRBV5-1|TRBJ2-2
TGCGCCAGCAGCAGGACTAGCTTGTTGGATGCGAACACCGGGGAGCTGTTTTTT
CASSRTSLLDANTGELFF
>-|-|TRBV21-1|TRBJ1-5
TGTGCCAGCAGCAGGATATCGACAGGGGGCTTCAATCAGCCCCAGCATTTT
CASSRISTGGFNQPQHF
>-|TRBD2|TRBV11-2|TRBJ2-7
TGTGCCAGCAGGTCTGGGACTAGCGGGGGGACCTACGAGCAGTACTTC
CASRSGTSGGTYEQYF
>-|-|TRBV5-5|TRBJ1-1
TGTGCCAGCAGCTTGGTTTTAGGAGTGAACACTGAAGCTTTCTTT
CASSLVLGVNTEAFF
>-|TRBD1|TRBV30|TRBJ2-2
TGTGCCTTACCGGGACAGGGGAACACCGGGGAGCTGTTTTTT
CALPGQGNTGELFF